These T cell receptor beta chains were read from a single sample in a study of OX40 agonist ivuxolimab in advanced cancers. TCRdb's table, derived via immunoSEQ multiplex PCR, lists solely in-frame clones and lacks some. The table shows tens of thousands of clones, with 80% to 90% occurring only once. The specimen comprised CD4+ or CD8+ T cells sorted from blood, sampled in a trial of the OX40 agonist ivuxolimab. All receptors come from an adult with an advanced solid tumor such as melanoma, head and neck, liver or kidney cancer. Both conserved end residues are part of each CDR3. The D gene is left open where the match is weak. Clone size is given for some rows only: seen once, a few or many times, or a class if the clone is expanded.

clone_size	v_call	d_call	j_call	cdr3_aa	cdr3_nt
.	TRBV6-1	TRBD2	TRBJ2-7	CAIPTTSGAYEQYF	TGTGCCATCCCGACGACTAGCGGTGCCTACGAGCAGTACTTC
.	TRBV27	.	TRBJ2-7	CASSFRTGTLSYEQYF	TGTGCCAGCAGTTTCCGTACAGGGACCCTCTCCTACGAGCAGTACTTC
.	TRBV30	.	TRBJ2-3	CAWSLGTGAYTQYF	TGTGCCTGGAGTCTTGGGACCGGAGCATATACGCAGTATTTT
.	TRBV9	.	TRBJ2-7	CASSQGISYEQYF	TGTGCCAGCAGCCAGGGCATCTCCTACGAGCAGTACTTC
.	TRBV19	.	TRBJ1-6	CATRGSGVLTPLHF	TGTGCCACCCGAGGATCAGGGGTCTTGACACCCCTCCACTTT
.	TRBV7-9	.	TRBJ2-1	CASSPFLAPYNEQFF	TGTGCCAGCAGCCCTTTCTTGGCCCCCTACAATGAGCAGTTCTTC
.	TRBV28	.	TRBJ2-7	CASSSIVDYDLDEQYF	TGTGCCAGCAGTTCCATAGTGGATTACGACCTCGACGAGCAGTACTTC
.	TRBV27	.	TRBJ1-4	CATGFTEKLFF	TGTGCCACCGGATTTACTGAAAAACTGTTTTTT
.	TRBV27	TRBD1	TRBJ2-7	CASSFGTGAYEQYF	TGTGCCAGCAGTTTTGGGACAGGGGCCTACGAGCAGTACTTC
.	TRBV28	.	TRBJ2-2	CASSLVGDTGELFF	TGTGCCAGCAGTTTAGTCGGGGACACCGGGGAGCTGTTTTTT
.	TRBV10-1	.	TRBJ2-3	CASSVLGPTDTQYF	TGCGCCAGCAGTGTACTGGGTCCCACAGATACGCAGTATTTT
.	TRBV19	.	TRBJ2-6	CAGSQSSSGANVLTF	TGTGCCGGCTCCCAGTCAAGCTCTGGGGCCAACGTCCTGACTTTC
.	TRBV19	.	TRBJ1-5	CASTPGHYSNQPQHF	TGTGCCAGTACCCCGGGACACTATAGCAATCAGCCCCAGCATTTT
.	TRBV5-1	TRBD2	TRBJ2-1	CASNFGTSGRSGEQFF	TGCGCCAGCAACTTCGGGACTAGCGGGAGGTCGGGTGAGCAGTTCTTC
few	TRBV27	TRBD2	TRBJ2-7	CASSLSASASGYEQYF	TGTGCCAGCAGTTTAAGCGCTTCGGCTAGCGGGTACGAGCAGTACTTC
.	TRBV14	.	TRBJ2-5	CASSPRRDNGETQYF	TGTGCCAGCAGCCCCCGGAGGGATAATGGGGAGACCCAGTACTTC
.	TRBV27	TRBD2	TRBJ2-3	CASRGTSGRSDTQYF	TGTGCCAGCAGGGGGACTAGCGGCCGTTCAGATACGCAGTATTTT
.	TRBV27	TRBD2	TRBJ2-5	CASRPRGGIEKTQYF	TGTGCCAGCAGACCCCGGGGAGGGATCGAGAAGACCCAGTACTTC
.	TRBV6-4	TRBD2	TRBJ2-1	CASSPAGGFVTSGPYNEQFF	TGTGCCAGCTCTCCGGCGGGGGGGTTCGTGACTAGCGGGCCGTACAATGAGCAGTTCTTC
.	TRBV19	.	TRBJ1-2	CASMSPGRVNTF	TGTGCCAGTATGTCTCCAGGGAGGGTAAACACCTTC
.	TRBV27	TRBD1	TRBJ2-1	CASSLGTGGYNEQFF	TGTGCCAGCAGTTTGGGGACAGGGGGCTACAATGAGCAGTTCTTC
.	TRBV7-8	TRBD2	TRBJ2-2	CASPLAGGGTGELFF	TGTGCCAGCCCGTTGGCGGGAGGGGGGACCGGGGAGCTGTTTTTT
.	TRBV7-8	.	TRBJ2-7	CASSLGRPREQYF	TGTGCCAGCAGCTTAGGACGACCTCGCGAGCAGTACTTC
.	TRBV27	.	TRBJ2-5	CASKWGGQETQYF	TGTGCCAGCAAGTGGGGAGGCCAAGAGACCCAGTACTTC
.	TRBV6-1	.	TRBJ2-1	CASSEVGSYNEQFF	TGTGCCAGCAGTGAAGTTGGGTCCTACAATGAGCAGTTCTTC
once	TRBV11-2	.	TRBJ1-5	CASSLEGYSNQPQHF	TGTGCCAGCAGCCTAGAGGGCTATAGCAATCAGCCCCAGCATTTT